A selection of T cell receptor beta chains follows, all from one sample in a study of cytomegalovirus exposure and HLA in healthy donors. The method was immunoSEQ multiplex PCR; TCRdb's version includes in-frame clones alone and lacks a portion of them. The data contain fewer than 140,000 clones, roughly nine tenths of them singletons. Sequencing was done on a sample of PBMCs. The receptors stem from a woman younger than 35 in good health and CMV-seropositive. CDR3s include the opening cysteine and the closing phenylalanine or tryptophan. D genes are given only for firm matches. The size entry is marked missing in some rows and otherwise reads once, few, many or a size class.

j_call d_call v_call clone_size cdr3_aa cdr3_nt
TRBJ2-3 NA TRBV9 NA CASSAREGISTDTQYF TGTGCCAGCAGCGCGAGAGAGGGAATTAGCACAGATACGCAGTATTTT
TRBJ1-6 TRBD1 TRBV5-1 NA CASSVGGTSSYNSPLHF TGCGCCAGCAGCGTAGGGGGCACCAGCTCCTATAATTCACCCCTCCACTTT
TRBJ1-2 TRBD1 TRBV18 NA CASSPTGTGRNYGYTF TGTGCCAGCTCACCTACCGGGACAGGGAGGAACTATGGCTACACCTTC
TRBJ2-2 NA TRBV19 NA CASKVQGSTGELFF TGTGCCAGTAAAGTCCAGGGAAGCACCGGGGAGCTGTTTTTT
TRBJ2-7 TRBD1 TRBV25-1 NA CASSVLDRKEQYF TGTGCCAGCAGTGTGCTGGACAGGAAAGAGCAGTACTTC
TRBJ2-3 NA TRBV15 few CATGGGGATDTQYF TGTGCCACCGGGGGCGGGGGAGCAACAGATACGCAGTATTTT
TRBJ1-4 TRBD1 TRBV28 NA CASSAGQNEKLFF TGTGCCAGCAGCGCGGGACAGAATGAAAAACTGTTTTTT
TRBJ2-3 TRBD2 TRBV6-1 NA CASSDVAGGSDTQYF TGTGCCAGCAGTGATGTAGCGGGGGGGTCAGATACGCAGTATTTT
TRBJ1-4 NA TRBV7-9 few CASSLRGEKLFF TGTGCCAGCAGCTTACGAGGGGAAAAACTGTTTTTT
TRBJ1-1 NA TRBV18 NA CASSPPSFRPEAFF TGTGCCAGCTCACCACCTTCTTTCCGTCCTGAAGCTTTCTTT
TRBJ1-6 NA TRBV28 NA CASKQESSYNSPLHF TGTGCCAGCAAACAGGAGAGCTCCTATAATTCACCCCTCCACTTT
TRBJ2-1 TRBD1 TRBV7-9 NA CASSSMYRGLRVDEQFF TGTGCCAGCAGCTCGATGTACAGGGGGCTTCGGGTCGATGAGCAGTTCTTC
TRBJ1-5 NA TRBV28 NA CASSLSSRLSNQPQHF TGTGCCAGCAGTTTATCCTCACGGTTGAGCAATCAGCCCCAGCATTTT
TRBJ2-2 NA TRBV27 NA CASWALANTGELFF TGTGCCAGCTGGGCATTAGCGAACACCGGGGAGCTGTTTTTT
TRBJ1-5 NA TRBV19 NA CASTSGQGVGNQPQHF NA
TRBJ1-1 TRBD1 TRBV30 NA CAWSYPGQGDTEAFF TGTGCCTGGAGTTATCCTGGACAGGGAGACACTGAAGCTTTCTTT
TRBJ2-1 TRBD1 TRBV6-5 NA CASSYLDRGYEQFF TGTGCCAGCAGCTACCTGGACAGGGGTTATGAGCAGTTCTTC
TRBJ2-1 NA TRBV7-2 NA CASSFTRLNEQFF TGTGCCAGCAGTTTTACCAGACTAAATGAGCAGTTCTTC
TRBJ2-2 NA TRBV21-1 NA CASSRLRNTGELFF TGTGCCAGCAGTAGATTGCGGAACACCGGGGAGCTGTTTTTT
TRBJ1-4 TRBD1 TRBV6-5 NA CASSRQGANEKLFF TGTGCCAGCAGCCGACAGGGTGCTAATGAAAAACTGTTTTTT
TRBJ2-1 NA TRBV7-2 NA CASSYYGVSYNEQFF TGTGCCAGCAGCTATTACGGGGTTTCCTACAATGAGCAGTTCTTC
TRBJ1-2 TRBD1 TRBV28 NA CASSSGTGLRYTF TGTGCCAGCAGTTCCGGGACAGGGCTTCGCTACACCTTC
TRBJ2-5 TRBD2 TRBV5-4 once CASSLVTSGRETQYF TGTGCCAGCAGCTTGGTTACTAGCGGGAGGGAGACCCAGTACTTC
TRBJ2-1 NA TRBV27 NA CASTYLRGTEQFF TGTGCCAGCACCTACCTCAGGGGAACTGAGCAGTTCTTC
TRBJ1-5 NA TRBV27 NA CATRRGGALGQPQHF TGTGCCACCCGGCGGGGGGGGGCGCTGGGTCAGCCCCAGCATTTT
TRBJ1-5 NA TRBV27 NA CASSKGDINQPQHF TGTGCCAGCAGTAAAGGGGATATCAATCAGCCCCAGCATTTT
TRBJ1-1 NA TRBV7-9 once CASSLVPVTNRVRWTEAFF TGTGCCAGCAGCTTGGTCCCAGTGACGAACAGGGTGAGATGGACTGAAGCTTTCTTT
TRBJ2-3 NA TRBV28 NA CASSFSRIGTDTQYF TGTGCCAGCAGTTTTTCCCGTATAGGCACAGATACGCAGTATTTT
TRBJ2-1 TRBD2 TRBV6-5 NA CASSQTSGPYNEQFF TGTGCCAGCAGCCAGACTAGCGGACCATACAATGAGCAGTTCTTC
TRBJ2-3 TRBD2 TRBV11-2 NA CASKPSWTSGGAATQYF TGTGCCAGCAAACCTTCCTGGACTAGCGGGGGGGCCGCTACGCAGTATTTT
TRBJ2-2 NA TRBV5-4 NA CASSPENAGELFF TGTGCCAGCAGTCCTGAGAACGCCGGGGAGCTGTTTTTT
TRBJ2-5 TRBD1 TRBV6-1 NA CASSEYRGGSETQYF TGTGCCAGCAGTGAATACAGGGGTGGAAGTGAGACCCAGTACTTC
TRBJ2-7 NA TRBV6-6 NA CASSFTEKPYEQYF TGTGCCAGCAGTTTCACAGAGAAGCCCTACGAGCAGTACTTC
TRBJ2-3 TRBD2 TRBV7-9 NA CASSIGTSGGARADTQYF TGTGCCAGCAGCATCGGGACTAGCGGGGGGGCGAGAGCAGATACGCAGTATTTT
TRBJ1-3 NA TRBV29-1 NA CSVAKTSGNTIYF TGCAGCGTTGCAAAAACATCTGGAAACACCATATATTTT
TRBJ2-7 TRBD2 TRBV18 NA CASSAQRGEQYF TGTGCCAGCTCAGCCCAGCGGGGCGAGCAGTACTTC
TRBJ1-3 NA TRBV11-2 NA CASSFGRASGNTIYF TGTGCCAGCAGCTTCGGCAGGGCCTCTGGAAACACCATATATTTT
TRBJ2-7 NA TRBV2 few CASSGQGTYEQYF TGTGCCAGCAGTGGGCAGGGCACCTACGAGCAGTACTTC
TRBJ2-1 TRBD1 TRBV2 NA CASSVGQGANNEQFF TGTGCCAGCAGCGTGGGACAGGGGGCGAACAATGAGCAGTTCTTC
TRBJ2-3 NA TRBV29-1 NA CSAPYLGDTQYF TGCAGCGCCCCCTACCTCGGGGATACGCAGTATTTT
TRBJ2-2 NA TRBV5-1 NA CASSPGLLITGELFF TGCGCCAGCAGCCCTGGACTGCTCATCACCGGGGAGCTGTTTTTT
TRBJ2-5 NA TRBV5-4 NA CASSLGLAETQYF TGTGCCAGCAGCTTAGGGCTAGCGGAGACCCAGTACTTC
TRBJ1-2 NA TRBV28 NA CASSPPGYVGYTF TGTGCCAGCAGTCCGCCAGGGTATGTGGGCTACACCTTC
TRBJ1-1 NA TRBV2 NA CASSDGITEAFF TGTGCCAGCAGTGACGGGATCACTGAAGCTTTCTTT
TRBJ2-3 TRBD2 TRBV6-5 NA CACGGAPPTYTQYF TGTGCCTGCGGGGGGGCGCCCCCCACATATACGCAGTATTTT
TRBJ2-7 TRBD1 TRBV11-2 NA CASSLVQGAKVDEQYF TGTGCCAGCAGCTTAGTCCAGGGGGCAAAGGTTGACGAGCAGTACTTC
TRBJ1-1 NA TRBV5-1 NA CASSAGATEAFF TGCGCCAGCAGTGCGGGGGCCACTGAAGCTTTCTTT
TRBJ1-1 NA TRBV5-6 NA CASSWGDTEAFF TGTGCCAGCAGCTGGGGGGACACTGAAGCTTTCTTT
TRBJ1-5 TRBD1 TRBV28 NA CASSLSTGGVGNQPQHF TGTGCCAGCAGTTTATCAACAGGGGGCGTTGGCAATCAGCCCCAGCATTTT
TRBJ2-1 TRBD1 TRBV27 NA CASSYYGTGPESSYNEQFF TGTGCCAGCAGTTACTACGGGACAGGGCCTGAGAGCTCCTACAATGAGCAGTTCTTC
TRBJ2-2 TRBD2 TRBV10-1 NA CASRKSAGDTGELFF TGCGCCAGCAGAAAATCAGCGGGGGACACCGGGGAGCTGTTTTTT